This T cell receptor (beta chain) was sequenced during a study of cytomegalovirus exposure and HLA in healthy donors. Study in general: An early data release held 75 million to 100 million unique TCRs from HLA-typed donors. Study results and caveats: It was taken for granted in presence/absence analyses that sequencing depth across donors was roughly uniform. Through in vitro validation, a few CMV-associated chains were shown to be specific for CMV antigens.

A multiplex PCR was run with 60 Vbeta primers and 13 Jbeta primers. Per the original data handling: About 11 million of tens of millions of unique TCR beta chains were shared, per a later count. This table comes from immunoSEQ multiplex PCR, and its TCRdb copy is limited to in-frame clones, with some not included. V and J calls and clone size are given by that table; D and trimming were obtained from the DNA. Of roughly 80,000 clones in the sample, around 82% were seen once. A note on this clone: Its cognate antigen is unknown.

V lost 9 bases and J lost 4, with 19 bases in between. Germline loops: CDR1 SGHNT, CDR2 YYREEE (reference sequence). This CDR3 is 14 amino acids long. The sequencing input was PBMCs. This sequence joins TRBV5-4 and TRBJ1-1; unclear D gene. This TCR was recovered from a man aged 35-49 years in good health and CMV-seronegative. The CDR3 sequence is CATNMGGTATEAFF. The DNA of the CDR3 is TGTGCCACCAACATGGGAGGCACAGCCACTGAAGCTTTCTTT.